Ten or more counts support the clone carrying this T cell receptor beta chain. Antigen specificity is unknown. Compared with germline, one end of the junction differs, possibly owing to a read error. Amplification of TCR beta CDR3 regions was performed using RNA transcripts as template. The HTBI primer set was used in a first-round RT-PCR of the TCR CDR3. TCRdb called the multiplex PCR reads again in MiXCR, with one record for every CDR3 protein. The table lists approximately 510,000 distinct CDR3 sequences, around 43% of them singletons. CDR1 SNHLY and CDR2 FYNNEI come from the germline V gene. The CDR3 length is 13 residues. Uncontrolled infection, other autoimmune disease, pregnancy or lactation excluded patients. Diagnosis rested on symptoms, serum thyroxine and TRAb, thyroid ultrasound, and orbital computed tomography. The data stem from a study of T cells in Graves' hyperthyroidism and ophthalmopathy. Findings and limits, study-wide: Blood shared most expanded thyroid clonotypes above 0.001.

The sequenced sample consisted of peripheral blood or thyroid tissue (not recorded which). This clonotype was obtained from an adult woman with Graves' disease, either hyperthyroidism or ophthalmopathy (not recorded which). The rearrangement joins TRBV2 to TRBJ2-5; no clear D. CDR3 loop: CASSSRYQETQYF. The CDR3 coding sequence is TGCGCCAGCAGCTCGCGCTACCAAGAGACCCAGTACTTC. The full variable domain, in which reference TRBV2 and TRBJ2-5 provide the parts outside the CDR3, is EPEVTQTPSHQVTQMGQEVILRCVPISNHLYFYWYRQILGQKVEFLVSFYNNEISEKSEIFDDQFSVERPDGSNFTLKIRSTKLEDSAMYFCASSSRYQETQYFGPGTRLLVL.